This T cell receptor (beta chain) emerged from a study of T cell changes during pregnancy in multiple sclerosis. Profiling relied on immunoSEQ multiplex PCR, and the TCRdb table lists in-frame clones only, not all of them. The sample has some 85,000 clones, 90% to 95% seen once; the top ten hold over 0.95%. Germline V gene data show CDR1 as SGHDN and CDR2 as FVKESK. Trimming took 1 base from V and 1 from J, leaving 5 bases between them. This CDR3 has 13 residues. The chain couples TRBV14 to TRBJ2-7; D ambiguous. The sequence derives from a female donor with multiple sclerosis, enrolled in a pregnancy study. The sequencing used peripheral blood, collected in the second trimester of pregnancy. The CDR3, as DNA: TGTGCCAGCAGCCAAGGTTCTTCCTACGAGCAGTACTTC. It translates to CASSQGSSYEQYF.